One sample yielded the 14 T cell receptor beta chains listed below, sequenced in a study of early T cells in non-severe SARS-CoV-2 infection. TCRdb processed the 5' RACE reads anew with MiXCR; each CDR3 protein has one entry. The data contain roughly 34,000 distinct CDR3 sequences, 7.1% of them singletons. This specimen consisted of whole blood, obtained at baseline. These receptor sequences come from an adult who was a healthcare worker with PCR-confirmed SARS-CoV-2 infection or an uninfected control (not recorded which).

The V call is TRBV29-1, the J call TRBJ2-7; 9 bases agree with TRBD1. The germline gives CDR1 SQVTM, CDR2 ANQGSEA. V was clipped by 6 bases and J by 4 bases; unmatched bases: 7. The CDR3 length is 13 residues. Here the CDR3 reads CSVSQGARYEQYF. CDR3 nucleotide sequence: TGCAGCGTCTCACAGGGGGCGCGATACGAGCAGTACTTC.

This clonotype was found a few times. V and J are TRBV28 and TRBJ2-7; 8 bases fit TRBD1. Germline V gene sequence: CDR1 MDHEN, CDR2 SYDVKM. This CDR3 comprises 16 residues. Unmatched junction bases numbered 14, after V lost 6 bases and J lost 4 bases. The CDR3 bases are TGTGCCAGCAGACCCACTGACAGGGGAGGTAGTTACGAGCAGTACTTC. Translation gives CASRPTDRGGSYEQYF. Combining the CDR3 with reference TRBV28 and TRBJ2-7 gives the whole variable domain DVKVTQSSRYLVKRTGEKVFLECVQDMDHENMFWYRQDPGLGLRLIYFSYDVKMKEKGDIPEGYSVSREKKERFSLILESASTNQTSMYLCASRPTDRGGSYEQYFGPGTRLTVT.

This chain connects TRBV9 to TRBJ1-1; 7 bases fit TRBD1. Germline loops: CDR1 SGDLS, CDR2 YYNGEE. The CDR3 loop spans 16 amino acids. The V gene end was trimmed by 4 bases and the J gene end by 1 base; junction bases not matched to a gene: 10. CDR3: CASSPRQQGENTEAFF. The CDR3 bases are TGTGCCAGCAGCCCCCGGCAGCAGGGGGAGAACACTGAAGCTTTCTTT.

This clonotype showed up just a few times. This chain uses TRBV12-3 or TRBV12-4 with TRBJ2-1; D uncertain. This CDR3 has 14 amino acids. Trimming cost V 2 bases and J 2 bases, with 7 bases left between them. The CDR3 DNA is TGTGCCAGCAGTTTATCGGACCCCTACAATGAGCAGTTCTTC. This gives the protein CASSLSDPYNEQFF.

For the CDR3, the DNA is TGTGCCAGCAGTAGCGGGAGGGAAGCAGATACGCAGTATTTT. Translation: CASSSGREADTQYF. V usage is TRBV6-4 and J usage is TRBJ2-3, with 10 bases matching TRBD2. Per the germline V gene, CDR1 is MRHNA and CDR2 is SNTAGT. With 5 bases clipped from V and 4 bases from J, the junction kept 3 bases outside the gene matches. The CDR3 contains 14 residues.

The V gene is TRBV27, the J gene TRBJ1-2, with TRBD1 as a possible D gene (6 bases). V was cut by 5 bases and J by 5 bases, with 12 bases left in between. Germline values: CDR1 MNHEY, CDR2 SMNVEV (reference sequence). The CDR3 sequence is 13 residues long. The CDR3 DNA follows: TGTGCCAGCAGTGGACAGCCGATATATGGCTACACCTTC. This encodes CASSGQPIYGYTF.

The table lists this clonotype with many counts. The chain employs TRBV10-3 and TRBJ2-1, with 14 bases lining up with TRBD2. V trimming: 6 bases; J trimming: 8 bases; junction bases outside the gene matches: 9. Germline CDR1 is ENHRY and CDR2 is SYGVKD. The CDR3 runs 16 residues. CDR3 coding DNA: TGTGCCATCAGACAAACGGGACTAGCGGGAGTAGATGAGCAGTTCTTC. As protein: CAIRQTGLAGVDEQFF.

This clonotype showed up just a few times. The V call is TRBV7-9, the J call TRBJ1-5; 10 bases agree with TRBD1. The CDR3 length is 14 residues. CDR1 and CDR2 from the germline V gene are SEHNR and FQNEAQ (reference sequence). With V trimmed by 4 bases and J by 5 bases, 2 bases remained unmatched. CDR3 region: CASSSGQGDQPQHF. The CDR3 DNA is TGTGCCAGCAGCTCCGGACAGGGGGATCAGCCCCAGCATTTT.

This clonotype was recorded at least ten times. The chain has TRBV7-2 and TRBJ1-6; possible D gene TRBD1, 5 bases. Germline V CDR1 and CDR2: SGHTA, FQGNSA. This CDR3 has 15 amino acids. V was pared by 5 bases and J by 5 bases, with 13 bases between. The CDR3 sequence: CASSPRDRHNSPLHF. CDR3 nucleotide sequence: TGTGCCAGCAGCCCCCGGGACCGCCATAATTCACCCCTCCACTTT.

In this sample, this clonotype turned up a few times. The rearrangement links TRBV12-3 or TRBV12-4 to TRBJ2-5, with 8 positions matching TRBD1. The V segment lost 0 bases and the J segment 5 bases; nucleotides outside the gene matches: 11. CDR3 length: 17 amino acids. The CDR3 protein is CASSLARGARGLETQYF. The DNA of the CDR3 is TGTGCCAGCAGTTTAGCCCGAGGGGCCAGGGGGCTGGAGACCCAGTACTTC.

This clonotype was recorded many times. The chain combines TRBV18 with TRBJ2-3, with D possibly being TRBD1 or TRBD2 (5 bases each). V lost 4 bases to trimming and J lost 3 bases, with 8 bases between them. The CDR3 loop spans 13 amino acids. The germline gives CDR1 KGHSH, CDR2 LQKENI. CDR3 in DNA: TGTGCCAGCTCACGGGACCGTACAGATACGCAGTATTTT. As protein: CASSRDRTDTQYF.

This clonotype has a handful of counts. The CDR3 coding sequence is TGTGCCAGCAGTTATTTGTGGCAGGTGAACACCGGGGAGCTGTTTTTT. This encodes CASSYLWQVNTGELFF. The chain has TRBV6-2 or TRBV6-3 and TRBJ2-2; D not resolved. Germline values: CDR1 MNHEY, CDR2 SVGEGT. Trimming left V 3 bases short and J 1 base short, with 12 bases between. The CDR3 extends over 16 amino acids.

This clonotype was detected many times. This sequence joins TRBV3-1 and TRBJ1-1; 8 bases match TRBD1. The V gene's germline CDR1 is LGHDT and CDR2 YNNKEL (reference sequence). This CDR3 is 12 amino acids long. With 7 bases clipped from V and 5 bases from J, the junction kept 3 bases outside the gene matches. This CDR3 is CASNDRGTEAFF. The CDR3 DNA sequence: TGTGCCAGCAACGACAGGGGAACTGAAGCTTTCTTT.

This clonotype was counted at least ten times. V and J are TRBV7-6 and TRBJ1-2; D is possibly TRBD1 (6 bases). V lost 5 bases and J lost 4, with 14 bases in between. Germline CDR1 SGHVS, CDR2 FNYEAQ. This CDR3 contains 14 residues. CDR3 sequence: CASSPGQHAYGYTF. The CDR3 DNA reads TGTGCCAGCAGCCCAGGACAGCATGCCTATGGCTACACCTTC.